This TCR beta chain originates from a study of monozygotic twins with inflammatory bowel disease. Remarks on this clonotype: Its antigen is unknown.

CDR1 and CDR2 from the germline V gene are SGHRS and YFSETQ. The CDR3 is 17 residues long. The quantity of total RNA per TCR library was roughly 3,300 ng. UMIs containing a 6-nucleotide sample barcode were added via template switching. From its re-call of the 5' RACE reads, TCRdb lists each CDR3 protein once, without DNA. In total, the table holds about 210,000 distinct CDR3 sequences. Findings of the study overall: In the analysis, different T cell subtypes could not be told apart. Patients with IBD had less TCRbeta diversity (inverse Simpson) than their healthy co-twins.

The sequenced sample was blood. V and J are TRBV5-1 and TRBJ1-3. The receptor comes from a human donor with ulcerative colitis or Crohn's disease, or a healthy co-twin of an affected twin (not recorded which). The CDR3 loop reads CASSLGYFAGRGNTIYF.